Below, one T cell receptor beta chain is given with its context. What it binds is not known. This entry comes from a study of shared clonotypes between healthy human individuals. In the study overall: Each donor's CD8 memory used one plate, CD8 naive two, each CD4 subset three.

Study results and limitations: Larger estimated richness was generally recorded for naive subsets relative to memory subsets.

Partitioning of CD4+ cells yielded a CD45RA+ naive subset and a CD45RA-negative memory subset. This table comes from immunoSEQ multiplex PCR, and its TCRdb copy is limited to in-frame clones, with some not included. The repertoire holds over 2 million clones, with 92% as singletons. Sequencing used naive CD4+ T cells from PBMCs. The subset here: CD45RA+ positively selected. The source is a man aged 18-30 years in good health. Some clones in this sample may be carry-over from other donors' samples.

The chain's CDR3 is CASSIVHLNTGELFF. As DNA, the CDR3 is TGTGCCAGTAGTATCGTCCACCTGAACACCGGGGAGCTGTTTTTT. The chain recombines TRBV19 with TRBJ2-2; D gene unclear. CDR1 and CDR2 from the germline V gene are LNHDA and SQIVND (reference sequence). The CDR3 has 15 residues. The V end was cut by 3 bases, the J end by 1 base, with 9 bases between.